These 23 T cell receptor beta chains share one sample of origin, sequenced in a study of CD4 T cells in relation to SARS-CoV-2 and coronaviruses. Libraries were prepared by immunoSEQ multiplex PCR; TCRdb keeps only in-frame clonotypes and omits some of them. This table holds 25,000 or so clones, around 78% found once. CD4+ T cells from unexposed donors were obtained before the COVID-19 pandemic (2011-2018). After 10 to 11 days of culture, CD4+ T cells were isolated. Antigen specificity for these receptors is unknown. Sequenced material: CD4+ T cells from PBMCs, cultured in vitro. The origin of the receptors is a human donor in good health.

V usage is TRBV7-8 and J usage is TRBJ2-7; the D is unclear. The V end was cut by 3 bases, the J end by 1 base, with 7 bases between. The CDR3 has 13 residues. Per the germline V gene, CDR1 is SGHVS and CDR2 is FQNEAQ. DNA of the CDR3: TGTGCCAGCAGCTTCGGATCTTCCTACGAGCAGTACTTC. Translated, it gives CASSFGSSYEQYF.

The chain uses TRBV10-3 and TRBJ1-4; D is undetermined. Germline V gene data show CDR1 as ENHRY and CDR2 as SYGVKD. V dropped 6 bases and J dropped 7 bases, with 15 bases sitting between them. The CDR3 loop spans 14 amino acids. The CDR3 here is CAISPSGNLEKLFF. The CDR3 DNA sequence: TGTGCCATCAGCCCCTCCGGTAACCTTGAAAAACTGTTTTTT.

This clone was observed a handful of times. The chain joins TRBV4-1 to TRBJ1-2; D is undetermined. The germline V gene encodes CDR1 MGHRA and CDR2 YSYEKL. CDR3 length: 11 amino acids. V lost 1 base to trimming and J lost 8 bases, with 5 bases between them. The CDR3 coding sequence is TGCGCCAGCAGCCAAGTCGGCGGCTACACCTTC. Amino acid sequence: CASSQVGGYTF.

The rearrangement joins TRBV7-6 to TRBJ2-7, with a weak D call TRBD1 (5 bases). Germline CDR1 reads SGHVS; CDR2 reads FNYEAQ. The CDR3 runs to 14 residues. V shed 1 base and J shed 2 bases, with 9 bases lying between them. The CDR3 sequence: CASSLEQGAYEQYF. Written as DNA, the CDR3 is TGTGCCAGCAGCTTAGAACAAGGGGCCTACGAGCAGTACTTC.

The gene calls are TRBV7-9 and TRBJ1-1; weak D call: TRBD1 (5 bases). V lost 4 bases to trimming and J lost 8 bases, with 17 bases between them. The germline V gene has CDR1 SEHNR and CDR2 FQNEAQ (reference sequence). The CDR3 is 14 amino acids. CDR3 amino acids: CASSSEGWAGEAFF. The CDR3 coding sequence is TGTGCCAGCAGCTCAGAGGGGTGGGCTGGCGAAGCTTTCTTT.

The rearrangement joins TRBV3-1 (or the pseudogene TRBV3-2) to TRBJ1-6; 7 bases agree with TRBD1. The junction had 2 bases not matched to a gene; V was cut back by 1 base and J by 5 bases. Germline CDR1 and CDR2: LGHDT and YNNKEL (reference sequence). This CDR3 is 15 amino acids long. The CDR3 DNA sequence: TGTGCCAGCAGCCAAGGGGGACAGCATAATTCACCCCTCCACTTT. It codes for CASSQGGQHNSPLHF.

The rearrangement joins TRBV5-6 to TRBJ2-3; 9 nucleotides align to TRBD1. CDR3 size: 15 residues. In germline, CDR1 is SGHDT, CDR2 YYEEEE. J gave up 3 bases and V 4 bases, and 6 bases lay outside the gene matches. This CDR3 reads CASSPGQGKTDTQYF. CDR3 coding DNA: TGTGCCAGCAGCCCCGGACAGGGGAAGACAGATACGCAGTATTTT.

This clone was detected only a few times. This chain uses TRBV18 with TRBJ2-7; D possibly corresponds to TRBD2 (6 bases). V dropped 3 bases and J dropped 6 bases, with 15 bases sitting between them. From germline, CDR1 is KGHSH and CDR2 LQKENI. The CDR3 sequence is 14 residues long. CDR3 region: CASSPQGGLREQYF. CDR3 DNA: TGTGCCAGCTCACCGCAGGGAGGTTTACGCGAGCAGTACTTC.

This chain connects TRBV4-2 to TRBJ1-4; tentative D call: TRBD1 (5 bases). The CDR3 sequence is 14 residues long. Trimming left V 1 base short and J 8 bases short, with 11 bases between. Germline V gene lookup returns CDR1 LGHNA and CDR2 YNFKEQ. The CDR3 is CASSQGQGGEKLFF. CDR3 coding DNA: TGTGCCAGCAGCCAAGGGCAGGGTGGGGAAAAACTGTTTTTT.

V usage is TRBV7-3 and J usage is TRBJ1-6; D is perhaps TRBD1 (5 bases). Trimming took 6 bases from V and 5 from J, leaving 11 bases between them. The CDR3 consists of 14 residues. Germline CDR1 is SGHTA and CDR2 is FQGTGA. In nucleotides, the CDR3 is TGTGCCAGCAGTCGGGGCCTGCATAATTCACCCCTCCACTTT. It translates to CASSRGLHNSPLHF.

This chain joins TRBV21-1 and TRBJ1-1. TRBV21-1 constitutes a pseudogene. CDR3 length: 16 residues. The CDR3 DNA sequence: TGTGCCAGCAGCAATTTCGACCGCAGCTTAGACACTGAAGCTTTCTTT. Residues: CASSNFDRSLDTEAFF.

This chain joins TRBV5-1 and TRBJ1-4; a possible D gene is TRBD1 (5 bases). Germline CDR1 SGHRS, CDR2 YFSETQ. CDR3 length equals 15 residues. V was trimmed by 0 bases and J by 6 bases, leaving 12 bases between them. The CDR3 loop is CASSLDSGRDEKLFF. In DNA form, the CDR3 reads TGCGCCAGCAGCTTGGACTCGGGGCGCGATGAAAAACTGTTTTTT.

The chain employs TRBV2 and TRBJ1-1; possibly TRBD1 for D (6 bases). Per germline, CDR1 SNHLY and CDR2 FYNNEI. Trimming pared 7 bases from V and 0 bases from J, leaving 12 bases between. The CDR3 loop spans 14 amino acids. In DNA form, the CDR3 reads TGTGCCAGCATGGGGGCGAGGATGAACACTGAAGCTTTCTTT. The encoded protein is CASMGARMNTEAFF.

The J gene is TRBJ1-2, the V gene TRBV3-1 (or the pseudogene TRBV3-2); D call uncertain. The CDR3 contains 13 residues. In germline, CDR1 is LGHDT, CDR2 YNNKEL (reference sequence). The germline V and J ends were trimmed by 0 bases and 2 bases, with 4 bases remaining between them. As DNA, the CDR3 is TGTGCCAGCAGCCAAGACAGAAACTATGGCTACACCTTC. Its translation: CASSQDRNYGYTF.

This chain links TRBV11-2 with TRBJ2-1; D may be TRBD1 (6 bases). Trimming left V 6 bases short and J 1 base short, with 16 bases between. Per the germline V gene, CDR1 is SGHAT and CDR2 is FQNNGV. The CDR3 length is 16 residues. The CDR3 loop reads CASSGTSRGSYNEQFF. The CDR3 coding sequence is TGTGCCAGCAGTGGGACAAGTCGGGGTTCCTACAATGAGCAGTTCTTC.

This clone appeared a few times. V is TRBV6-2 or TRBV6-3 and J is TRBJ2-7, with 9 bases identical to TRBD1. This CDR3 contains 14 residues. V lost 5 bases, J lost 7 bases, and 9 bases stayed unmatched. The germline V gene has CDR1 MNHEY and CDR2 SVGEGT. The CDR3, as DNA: TGTGCCAGCAGTCTATTGACAGGGGGATCTGAGCAGTACTTC. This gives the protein CASSLLTGGSEQYF.

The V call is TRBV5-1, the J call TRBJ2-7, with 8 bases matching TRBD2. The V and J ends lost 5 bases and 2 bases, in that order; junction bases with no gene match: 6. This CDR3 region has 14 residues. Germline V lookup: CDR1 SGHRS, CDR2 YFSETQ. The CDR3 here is CASRRGEGPYEQYF. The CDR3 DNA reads TGCGCCAGCAGGCGGGGGGAGGGACCCTACGAGCAGTACTTC.

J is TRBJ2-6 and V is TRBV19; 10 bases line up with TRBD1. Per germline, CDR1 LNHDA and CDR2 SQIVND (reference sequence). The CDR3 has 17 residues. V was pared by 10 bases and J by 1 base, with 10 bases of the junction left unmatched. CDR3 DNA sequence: TGTGCCACTGGAACTGGGGACAGGGGATCTGGGGCCAACGTCCTGACTTTC. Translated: CATGTGDRGSGANVLTF.

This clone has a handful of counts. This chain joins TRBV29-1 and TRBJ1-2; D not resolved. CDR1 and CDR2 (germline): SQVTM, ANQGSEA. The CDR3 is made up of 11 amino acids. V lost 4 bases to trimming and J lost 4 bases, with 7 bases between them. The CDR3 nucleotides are TGCAGCGTTGGAGGGTTCTATGGCTACACCTTC. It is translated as CSVGGFYGYTF. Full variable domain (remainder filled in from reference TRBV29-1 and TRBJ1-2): SAVISQKPSRDICQRGTSLTIQCQVDSQVTMMFWYRQQPGQSLTLIATANQGSEATYESGFVIDKFPISRPNLTFSTLTVSNMSPEDSSIYLCSVGGFYGYTFGSGTRLTVV.

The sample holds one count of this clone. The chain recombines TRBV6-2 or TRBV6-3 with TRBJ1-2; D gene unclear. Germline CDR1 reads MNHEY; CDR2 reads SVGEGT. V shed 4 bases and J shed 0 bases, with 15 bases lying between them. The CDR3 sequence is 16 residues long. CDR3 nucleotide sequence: TGTGCCAGCAGTTCCGACGGCGCTAGATCTAACTATGGCTACACCTTC. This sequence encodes CASSSDGARSNYGYTF.

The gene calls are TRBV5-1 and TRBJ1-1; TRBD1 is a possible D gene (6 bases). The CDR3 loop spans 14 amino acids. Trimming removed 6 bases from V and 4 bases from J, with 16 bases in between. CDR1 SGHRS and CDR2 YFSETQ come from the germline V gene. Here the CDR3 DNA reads TGCGCCAGCAAGGCGGGGACACGAGCCACTGAAGCTTTCTTT. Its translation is CASKAGTRATEAFF.

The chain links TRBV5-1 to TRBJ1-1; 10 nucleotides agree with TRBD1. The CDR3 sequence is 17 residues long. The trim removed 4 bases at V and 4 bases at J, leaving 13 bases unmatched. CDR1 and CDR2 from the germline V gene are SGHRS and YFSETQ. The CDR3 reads CASSRQGTGVVGTEAFF. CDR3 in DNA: TGCGCCAGCAGCAGACAAGGGACAGGGGTTGTCGGCACTGAAGCTTTCTTT. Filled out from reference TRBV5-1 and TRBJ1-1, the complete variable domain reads KAGVTQTPRYLIKTRGQQVTLSCSPISGHRSVSWYQQTPGQGLQFLFEYFSETQRNKGNFPGRFSGRQFSNSRSEMNVSTLELGDSALYLCASSRQGTGVVGTEAFFGQGTRLTVV.

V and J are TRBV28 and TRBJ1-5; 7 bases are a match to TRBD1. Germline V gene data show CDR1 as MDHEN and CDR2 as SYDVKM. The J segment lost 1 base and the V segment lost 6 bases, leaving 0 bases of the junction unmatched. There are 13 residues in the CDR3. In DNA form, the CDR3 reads TGTGCCAGCAGACAGGGGAGCAATCAGCCCCAGCATTTT. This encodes CASRQGSNQPQHF.